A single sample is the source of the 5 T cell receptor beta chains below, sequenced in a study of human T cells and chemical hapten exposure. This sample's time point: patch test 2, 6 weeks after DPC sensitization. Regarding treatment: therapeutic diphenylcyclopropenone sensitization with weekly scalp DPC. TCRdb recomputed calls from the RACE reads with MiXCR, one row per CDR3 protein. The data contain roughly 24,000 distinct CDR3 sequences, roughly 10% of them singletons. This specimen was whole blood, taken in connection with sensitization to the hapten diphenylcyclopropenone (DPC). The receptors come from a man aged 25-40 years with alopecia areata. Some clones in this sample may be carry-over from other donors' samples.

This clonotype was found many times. Here the CDR3 reads CASSQDTGGAYNEQFF. The CDR3 nucleotides read TGCGCCAGCAGCCAAGATACGGGAGGGGCCTACAATGAGCAGTTCTTC. The chain joins TRBV4-1 to TRBJ2-1; 8 bases fit TRBD2. J was trimmed by 2 bases and V by 0 bases; bases with no gene match: 3. CDR1 and CDR2 (germline): MGHRA, YSYEKL. The CDR3 has 16 residues.

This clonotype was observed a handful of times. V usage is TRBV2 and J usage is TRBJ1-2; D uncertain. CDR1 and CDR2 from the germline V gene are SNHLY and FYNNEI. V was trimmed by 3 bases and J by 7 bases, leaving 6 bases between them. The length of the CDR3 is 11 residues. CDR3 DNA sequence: TGTGCCAGCAGTGATGCGGTTGGCTACACCTTC. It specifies CASSDAVGYTF.

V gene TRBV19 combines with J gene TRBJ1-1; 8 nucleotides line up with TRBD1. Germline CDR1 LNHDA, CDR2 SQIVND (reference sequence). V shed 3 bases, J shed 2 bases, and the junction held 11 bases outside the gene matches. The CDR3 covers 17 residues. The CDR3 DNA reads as TGTGCCAGTAGTATTCGGACCTTCCAGGGGGCAAACACTGAAGCTTTCTTT. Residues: CASSIRTFQGANTEAFF.

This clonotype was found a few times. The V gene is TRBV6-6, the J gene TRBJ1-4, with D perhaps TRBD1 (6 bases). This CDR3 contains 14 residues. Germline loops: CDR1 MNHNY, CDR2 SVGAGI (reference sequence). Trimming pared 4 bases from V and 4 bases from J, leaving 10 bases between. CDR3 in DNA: TGTGCCAGCAGTTCCGGACAGATTAATGAAAAACTGTTTTTT. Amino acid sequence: CASSSGQINEKLFF.

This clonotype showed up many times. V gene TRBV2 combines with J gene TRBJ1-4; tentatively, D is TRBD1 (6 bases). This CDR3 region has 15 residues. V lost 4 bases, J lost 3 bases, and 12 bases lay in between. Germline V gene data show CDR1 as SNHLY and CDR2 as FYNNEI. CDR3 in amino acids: CASSVAQGSNEKLFF. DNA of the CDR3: TGTGCCAGCAGTGTAGCGCAGGGGTCTAATGAAAAACTGTTTTTT.